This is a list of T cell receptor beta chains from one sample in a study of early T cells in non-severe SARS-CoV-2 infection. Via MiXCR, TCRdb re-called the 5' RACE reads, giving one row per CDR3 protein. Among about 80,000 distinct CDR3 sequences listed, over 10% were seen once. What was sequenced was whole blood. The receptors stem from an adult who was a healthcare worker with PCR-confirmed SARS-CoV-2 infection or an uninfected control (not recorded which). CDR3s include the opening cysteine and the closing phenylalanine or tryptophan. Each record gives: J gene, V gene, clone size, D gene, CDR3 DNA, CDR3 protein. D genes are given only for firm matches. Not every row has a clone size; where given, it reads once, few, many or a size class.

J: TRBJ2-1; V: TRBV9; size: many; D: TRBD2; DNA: TGTGCCAGCAGCGTAGAAAATAGCGGGGTCTCCTACAATGAGCAGTTCTTC; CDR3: CASSVENSGVSYNEQFF
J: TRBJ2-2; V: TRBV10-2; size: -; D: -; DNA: TGCGCCAGCAGTGAGGGCAGAATCACCGGGGAGCTGTTTTTT; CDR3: CASSEGRITGELFF
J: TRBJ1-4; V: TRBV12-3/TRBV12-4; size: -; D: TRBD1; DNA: TGTGCCAGCAGTCCCAGGACAGGGGGGCATGAAAAACTGTTTTTT; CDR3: CASSPRTGGHEKLFF
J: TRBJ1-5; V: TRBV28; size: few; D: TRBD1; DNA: TGTGCCAGCAGTTACTCCGGGACAGGGTCGGAGAGTCAGCCCCAGCATTTT; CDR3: CASSYSGTGSESQPQHF
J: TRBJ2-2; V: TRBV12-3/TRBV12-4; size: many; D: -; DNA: TGTGCCAGCAGCCCCGACCGGGCTCCGAACACCGGGGAGCTGTTTTTT; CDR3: CASSPDRAPNTGELFF
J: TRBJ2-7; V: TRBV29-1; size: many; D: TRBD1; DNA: TGCAGCGTTGTCTCCTCGGGACAGGGATACGAGCAGTACTTC; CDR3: CSVVSSGQGYEQYF
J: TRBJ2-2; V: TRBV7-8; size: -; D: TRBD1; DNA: TGTGCCAGCAGGTTTACACAGGGGGCCGCCGGGGAGCTGTTTTTT; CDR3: CASRFTQGAAGELFF
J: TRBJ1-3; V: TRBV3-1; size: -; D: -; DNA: TGTGCCAGCGGCGAAGGCAGCCTAGCGTTTATCGTAGACACCATATATTTT; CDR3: CASGEGSLAFIVDTIYF
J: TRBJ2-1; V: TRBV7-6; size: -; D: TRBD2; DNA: TGTGCCAGCAGCTTAGCCCCCCCGGACCGGGGGGGTGAGCAGTTCTTC; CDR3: CASSLAPPDRGGEQFF
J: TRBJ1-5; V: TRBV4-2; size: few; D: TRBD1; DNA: TGTGCCAGCAGCCAATTCCCCGAGACAGGGAATCAGCCCCAGCATTTT; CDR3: CASSQFPETGNQPQHF
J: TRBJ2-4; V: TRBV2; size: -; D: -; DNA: TGTGCCAGCAATACTAGGAACATTCAGTACTTC; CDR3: CASNTRNIQYF